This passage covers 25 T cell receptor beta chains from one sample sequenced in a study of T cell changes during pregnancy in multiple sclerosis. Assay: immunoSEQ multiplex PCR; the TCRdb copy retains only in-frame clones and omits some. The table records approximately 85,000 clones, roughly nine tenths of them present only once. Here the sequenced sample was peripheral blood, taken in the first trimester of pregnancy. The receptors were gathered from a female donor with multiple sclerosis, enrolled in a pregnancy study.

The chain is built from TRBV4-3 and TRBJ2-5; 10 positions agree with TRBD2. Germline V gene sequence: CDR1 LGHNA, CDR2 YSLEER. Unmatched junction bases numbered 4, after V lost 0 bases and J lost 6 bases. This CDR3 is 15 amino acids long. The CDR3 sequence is CASSQDSGGLQTQYF. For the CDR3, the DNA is TGCGCCAGCAGCCAAGATAGCGGGGGGCTTCAGACCCAGTACTTC.

CDR3 protein: CASSLAGTSGIAYNEQFF. As DNA, the CDR3 is TGCGCCAGCAGCCTGGCCGGGACTAGCGGGATAGCCTACAATGAGCAGTTCTTC. J is TRBJ2-1 and V is TRBV5-1, with 13 bases aligning to TRBD2. Germline CDR1 and CDR2: SGHRS and YFSETQ. V lost 4 bases, J lost 2 bases, and 9 bases stayed unmatched. The CDR3 consists of 18 residues.

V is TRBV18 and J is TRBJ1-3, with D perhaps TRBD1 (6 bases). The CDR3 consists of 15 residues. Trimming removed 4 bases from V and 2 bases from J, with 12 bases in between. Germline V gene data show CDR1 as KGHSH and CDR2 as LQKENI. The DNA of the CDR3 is TGTGCCAGCTCACGACAGGCTATTACTGGAAACACCATATATTTT. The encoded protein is CASSRQAITGNTIYF.

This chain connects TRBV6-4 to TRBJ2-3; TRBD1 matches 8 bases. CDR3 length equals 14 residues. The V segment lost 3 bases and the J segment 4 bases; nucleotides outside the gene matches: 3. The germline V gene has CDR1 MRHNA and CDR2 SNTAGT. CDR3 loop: CASSDSQGADTQYF. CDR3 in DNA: TGTGCCAGCAGTGATTCACAGGGGGCAGATACGCAGTATTTT.

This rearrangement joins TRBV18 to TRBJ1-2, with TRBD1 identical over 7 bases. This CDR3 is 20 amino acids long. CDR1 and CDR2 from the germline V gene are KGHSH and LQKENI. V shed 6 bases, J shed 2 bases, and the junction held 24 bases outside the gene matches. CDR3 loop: CASSQNLQGLSGVENYGYTF. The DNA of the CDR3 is TGTGCCAGCTCGCAGAATTTACAGGGGCTCAGTGGCGTGGAGAACTATGGCTACACCTTC.

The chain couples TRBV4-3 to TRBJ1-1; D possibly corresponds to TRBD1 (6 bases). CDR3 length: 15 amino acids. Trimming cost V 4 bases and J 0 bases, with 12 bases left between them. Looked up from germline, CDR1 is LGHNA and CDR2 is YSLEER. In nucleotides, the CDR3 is TGCGCCAGCAGCCGATCCGGGACACTGAACACTGAAGCTTTCTTT. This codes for CASSRSGTLNTEAFF.

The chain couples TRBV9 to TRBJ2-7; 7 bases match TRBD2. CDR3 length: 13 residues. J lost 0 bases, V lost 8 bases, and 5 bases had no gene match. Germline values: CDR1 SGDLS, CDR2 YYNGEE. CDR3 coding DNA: TGTGCCAGTGGGGGAGGGAACTCCTACGAGCAGTACTTC. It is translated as CASGGGNSYEQYF.

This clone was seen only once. This CDR3 is CASSFVSLGGFGEQFF. DNA for the CDR3: TGTGCCAGCAGCTTTGTATCTTTGGGGGGGTTCGGTGAGCAGTTCTTC. The gene calls are TRBV11-2 and TRBJ2-1; 7 positions match TRBD2. Trimming took 3 bases from V and 9 from J; bases not matched to a gene: 14. In germline, CDR1 is SGHAT, CDR2 FQNNGV. This CDR3 is 16 amino acids long.

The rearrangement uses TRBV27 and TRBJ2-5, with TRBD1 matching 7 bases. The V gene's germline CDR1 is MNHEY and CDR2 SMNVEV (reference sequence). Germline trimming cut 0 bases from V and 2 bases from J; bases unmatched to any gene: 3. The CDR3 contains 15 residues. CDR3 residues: CASSLSRGQQETQYF. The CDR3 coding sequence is TGTGCCAGCAGTTTATCCCGGGGACAGCAAGAGACCCAGTACTTC.

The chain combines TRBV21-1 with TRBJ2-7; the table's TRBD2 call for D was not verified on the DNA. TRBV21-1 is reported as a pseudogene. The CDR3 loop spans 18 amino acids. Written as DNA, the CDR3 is TGTGCCAGCAGCAAAGTTGGGACTAGCGGGAGCGTACCCTACGAGCAGTACTTC. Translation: CASSKVGTSGSVPYEQYF.

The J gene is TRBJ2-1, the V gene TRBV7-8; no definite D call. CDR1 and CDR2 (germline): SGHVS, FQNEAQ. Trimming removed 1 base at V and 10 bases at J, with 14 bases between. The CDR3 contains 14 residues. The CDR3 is CASSLVLAGWEQFF. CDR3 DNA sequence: TGTGCCAGCAGCTTAGTTTTGGCAGGCTGGGAGCAGTTCTTC.

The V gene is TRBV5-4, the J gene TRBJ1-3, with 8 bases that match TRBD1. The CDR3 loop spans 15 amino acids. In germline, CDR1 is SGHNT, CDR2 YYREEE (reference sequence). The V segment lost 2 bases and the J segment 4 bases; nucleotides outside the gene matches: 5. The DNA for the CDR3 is TGTGCCAGCAGCTTCGGACAGGGAAACGGAAACACCATATATTTT. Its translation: CASSFGQGNGNTIYF.

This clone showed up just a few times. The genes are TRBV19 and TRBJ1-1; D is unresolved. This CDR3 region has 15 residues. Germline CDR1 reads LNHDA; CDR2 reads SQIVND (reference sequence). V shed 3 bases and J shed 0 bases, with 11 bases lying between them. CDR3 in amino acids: CASSILGSMNTEAFF. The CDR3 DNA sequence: TGTGCCAGTAGTATCCTTGGCAGTATGAACACTGAAGCTTTCTTT.

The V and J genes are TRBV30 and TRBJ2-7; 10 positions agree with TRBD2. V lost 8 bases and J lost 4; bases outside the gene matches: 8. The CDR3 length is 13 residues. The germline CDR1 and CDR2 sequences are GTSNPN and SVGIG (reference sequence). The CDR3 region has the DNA TGTGCCGGAGCAAGCGGGGGGGTTTACGAGCAGTACTTC. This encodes CAGASGGVYEQYF.

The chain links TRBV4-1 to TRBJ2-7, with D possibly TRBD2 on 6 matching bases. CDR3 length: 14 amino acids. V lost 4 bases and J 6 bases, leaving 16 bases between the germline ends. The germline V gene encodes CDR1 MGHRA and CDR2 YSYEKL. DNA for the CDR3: TGCGCCAGCAGCCCTCTTGGGAGGAGTACCGAGCAGTACTTC. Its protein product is CASSPLGRSTEQYF.

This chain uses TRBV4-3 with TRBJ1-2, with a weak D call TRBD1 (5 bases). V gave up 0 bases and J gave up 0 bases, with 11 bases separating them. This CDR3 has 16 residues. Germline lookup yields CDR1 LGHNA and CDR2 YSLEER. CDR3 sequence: CASSQDAPGANYGYTF. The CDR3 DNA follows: TGCGCCAGCAGCCAAGATGCGCCGGGGGCTAACTATGGCTACACCTTC.

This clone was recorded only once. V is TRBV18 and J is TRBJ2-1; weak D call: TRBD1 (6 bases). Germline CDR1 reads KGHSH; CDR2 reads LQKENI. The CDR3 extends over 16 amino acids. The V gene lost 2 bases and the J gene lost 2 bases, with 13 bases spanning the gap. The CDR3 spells CASSPFRDNAYNEQFF. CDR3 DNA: TGTGCCAGCTCACCATTCCGGGACAACGCCTACAATGAGCAGTTCTTC.

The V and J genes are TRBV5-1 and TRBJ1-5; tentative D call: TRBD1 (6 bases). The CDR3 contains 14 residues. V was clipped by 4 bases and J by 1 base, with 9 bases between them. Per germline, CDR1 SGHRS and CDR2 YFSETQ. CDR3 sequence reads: CASSHGQSNQPQHF. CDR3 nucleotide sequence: TGCGCCAGCAGCCATGGACAGAGCAATCAGCCCCAGCATTTT.

The CDR3 DNA reads TGTGCCAGCTCACCATTAAGGGGAAACACTGAAGCTTTCTTT. Protein product: CASSPLRGNTEAFF. This chain links TRBV18 with TRBJ1-1; tentative D call: TRBD1 (5 bases). CDR3 length: 14 residues. Trimming cost V 2 bases and J 2 bases, with 9 bases left between them. Germline V gene lookup returns CDR1 KGHSH and CDR2 LQKENI. Full variable domain (missing parts from reference TRBV18 and TRBJ1-1): NAGVMQNPRHLVRRRGQEARLRCSPMKGHSHVYWYRQLPEEGLKFMVYLQKENIIDESGMPKERFSAEFPKEGPSILRIQQVVRGDSAAYFCASSPLRGNTEAFFGQGTRLTVV.

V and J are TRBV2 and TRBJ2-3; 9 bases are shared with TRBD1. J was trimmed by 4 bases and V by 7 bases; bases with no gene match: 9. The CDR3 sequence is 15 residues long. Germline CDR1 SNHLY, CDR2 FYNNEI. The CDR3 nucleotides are TGTGCCAGCAAAAAGGGGACAGGGTTGCCAGATACGCAGTATTTT. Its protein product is CASKKGTGLPDTQYF.

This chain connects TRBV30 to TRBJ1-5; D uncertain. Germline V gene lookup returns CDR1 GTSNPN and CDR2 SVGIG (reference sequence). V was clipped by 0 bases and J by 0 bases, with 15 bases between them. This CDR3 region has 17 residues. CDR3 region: CAWSVGRSSNSNQPQHF. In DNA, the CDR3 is TGTGCCTGGAGTGTAGGCAGGTCAAGCAATAGCAATCAGCCCCAGCATTTT.

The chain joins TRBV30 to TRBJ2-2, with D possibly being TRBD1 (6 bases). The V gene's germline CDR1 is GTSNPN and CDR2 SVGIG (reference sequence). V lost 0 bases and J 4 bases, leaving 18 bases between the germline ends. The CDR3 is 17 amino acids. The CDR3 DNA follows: TGTGCCTGGAGTGTACCTCGTATCACAGGGCGCACCGGGGAGCTGTTTTTT. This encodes CAWSVPRITGRTGELFF.

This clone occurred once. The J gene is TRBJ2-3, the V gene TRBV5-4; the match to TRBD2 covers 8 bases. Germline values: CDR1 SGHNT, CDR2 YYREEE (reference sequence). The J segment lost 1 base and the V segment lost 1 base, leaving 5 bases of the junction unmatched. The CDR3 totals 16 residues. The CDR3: CASSLPGGVGTDTQYF. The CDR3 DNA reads TGTGCCAGCAGCTTGCCCGGGGGGGTGGGCACAGATACGCAGTATTTT.

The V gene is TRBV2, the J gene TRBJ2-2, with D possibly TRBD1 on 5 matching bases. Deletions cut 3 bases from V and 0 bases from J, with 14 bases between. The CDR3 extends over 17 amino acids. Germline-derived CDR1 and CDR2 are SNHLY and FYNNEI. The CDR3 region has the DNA TGTGCCAGCAGTGACCAGGGCCTTAACTCGAACACCGGGGAGCTGTTTTTT. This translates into CASSDQGLNSNTGELFF.

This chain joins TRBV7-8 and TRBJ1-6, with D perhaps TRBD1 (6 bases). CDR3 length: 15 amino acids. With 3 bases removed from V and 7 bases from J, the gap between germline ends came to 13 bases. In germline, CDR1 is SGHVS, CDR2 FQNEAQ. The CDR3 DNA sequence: TGTGCCAGCAGCTTTAAACCGGGACAAAATTCACCCCTCCACTTT. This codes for CASSFKPGQNSPLHF.